The present TCR beta chain was sequenced within a study of cytomegalovirus exposure and HLA in healthy donors (dated by TCRdb to about 2017). Background on the whole study: The 670 or so repertoires of the first cohort and the 110 or so validation repertoires were produced on the same platform, according to a later analysis. The study combined high-throughput TCR immunosequencing, statistical association of individual TCRs with disease status, and machine learning to predict cytomegalovirus infection status. The aim of the study was to test whether cataloging public T cell receptors could identify signatures of past pathogen exposure. Besides the first cohort of 666 subjects, a separate validation cohort made up of over a hundred different subjects was used. The investigation overall reported the following: In a later analysis, TCRs clustered in the first cohort were found to also tend to co-occur in the 130 or so validation repertoires, with 94% of cluster scores above 0. Three of the identified cytomegalovirus-associated TCR beta chains were confirmed in vitro to be specific for cytomegalovirus antigens. Across donors, most TCR sequences were observed very rarely, whereas some public TCRs were present in many individuals. A total of around 150 TCR beta chains were listed by the study as associated with cytomegalovirus. The authors suggested that the approach could potentially be generalized to other disease states and immunological phenotypes. A later analysis had no HLA typing for the validation cohort, so co-occurrence there was scored across all 130 or so repertoires. The classifier was reported to diagnose cytomegalovirus status with high specificity and sensitivity in both the original cohort and the validation cohort.

Inclusive of the bounding cysteine and phenylalanine, the CDR3 is 14 residues long. The only DNA kept is the CDR3, 42 bases in frame from the first base. Per the germline V gene (reference sequence), WNHNN is the CDR1 and SYGVQD is the CDR2. Trimming takes 3 bases from V and 6 bases from J, and the germline ends sit 11 bases apart. The library was generated by the immunoSEQ multiplex PCR assay. The authors' pipeline ran thus. A statistical classification framework was built to diagnose cytomegalovirus status from the catalog of TCR beta chain sequences. Drawn from immuneACCESS, this table holds only the in-frame rearrangements with V and J called that TCRdb kept. Clones are partly lost; checked studies trace under half to an unresolved V gene and leave the rest unexplained. The V and J calls and clone size come from that table; D and trimming were worked out from the DNA. In this sample the table shows approximately 270,000 clones, 65% to 90% of which occur a single time. Roughly 1% of the sample is held by the ten biggest clonotypes.

The donors were included in the validation cohort of over a hundred subjects, a group kept apart from the approximately 690-subject first cohort. This clone was counted only a few times. The antigen it binds to is not known. No much larger clone exists at a distance of one base, and base qualities are not known. What was sequenced was PBMCs. The origin of this receptor is a woman between 18 and 30 years old in good health and CMV-seronegative. The chain links TRBV10-1 with TRBJ2-2; tentative D gene TRBD1, with 6 bases matching. CDR3 protein: CASSDYGTPGELFF. The DNA reads as follows: TGCGCCAGCAGTGACTACGGGACACCCGGGGAGCTGTTTTTT.